This T cell receptor beta chain is drawn from a study of cytomegalovirus exposure and HLA in healthy donors. Trimming cost V 2 bases and J 1 base; bases outside gene matches: 26. CDR3 length: 23 residues. The germline V gene has CDR1 SNHLY and CDR2 FYNNEI. As concerns this clone: No antigen is known for it.

In the PCR, 60 Vbeta and 13 Jbeta primers were used. Libraries were prepared by immunoSEQ multiplex PCR; TCRdb keeps only in-frame clonotypes and omits some of them. The profile shows fewer than 200,000 clones, over 75% of them singletons. Whole-study findings and limits: A missense variant in DCLRE1C was later tied to TCR beta V- and J-gene trimming. TCR beta chains numbering some 160 were designated cytomegalovirus-associated.

This receptor was taken from a woman aged 18-29 years in good health and CMV-seronegative. Sequenced material: PBMCs. The chain is built from TRBV2 and TRBJ2-3; 8 positions agree with TRBD1. In nucleotides, the CDR3 is TGTGCCAGCAGTGAAATCGGCAGGGGGCTCGTGTGGGTTGGTTGGGACGGCACAGATACGCAGTATTTT. This gives the protein CASSEIGRGLVWVGWDGTDTQYF.